This T cell receptor (beta chain) came from a study of tumor and adjacent non-tumor tissue in lung cancer. Whole-study context: The patients, 10 or so men and several women, were roughly 30 to 80 with stage I to III disease. Around 4.4 million productive TCRbeta reads were obtained per sample on average. General study results and limits: Shorter survival was associated with higher TCR diversity in tumors.

Germline CDR1 SGHAT, CDR2 FQNNGV. This CDR3 has 13 residues. In the case of this clonotype: Antigen: not known. A read error may be the cause here, since a much bigger clone is one base away.

Three rounds of nested PCR, following a modified ARM-PCR protocol, produced the TCRbeta library. TCRdb redid the calling of the multiplex PCR reads with MiXCR, one entry per CDR3 protein. Among 110,000 or so distinct CDR3 sequences, about 65% were seen once, and the ten largest hold 15% to 20%. This sample's RNA came from whole unsorted tissue. More than 3 cm separated this lung sample from the edge of the tumor. Sequenced sample: distant non-tumor lung tissue. The chain employs TRBV11-2 and TRBJ2-7; D gene unclear. This TCR derives from a man aged 55 to 70 with non-small cell lung cancer. CDR3 loop: CVSSLRWLGEQCF. The CDR3 DNA follows: TGTGTCAGCAGCCTCCGGTGGCTCGGCGAGCAGTGCTTC.